Presented here are 15 T cell receptor beta chains from one specimen sequenced in a study of blood T cells in healthy people across ages (dated by TCRdb to 2015 to 2017). The library came from 5' RACE. Sequencing took place on an Illumina HiSeq 2500. A second PCR of roughly 6 to 12 cycles was run with a J-beta primer mix and a sample-barcoded 5' primer. TCRdb reworked the public reads: Q25 trimming with fastp, MiXCR clone assembly, productive beta chains retained. Rows with one shared CDR3 protein collapse into an entry with the most common genes and DNA. Present in this sample are 1.5 million to 2 million distinct CDR3 sequences, roughly 27% of which were seen just once. The ten largest clones add up to 6.5% to 8.5% of the sample. Sequencing was carried out using blood. The receptor source for this set is a woman aged 25 to 45 in good health.

This clonotype was detected only once. The V and J genes are TRBV2 and TRBJ2-7; D is possibly TRBD2 (7 bases). The J call is doubtful: the DNA matches TRBJ2-5 better. CDR1 is SNHLY and CDR2 is FYNNEI in the germline V gene. The CDR3 consists of 13 residues. Here the CDR3 DNA reads TGTGCCAGCAGCGCGCGGGGGCGGGAGACCCAGTACTTC. Translated: CASSARGRETQYF.

This clonotype has a count of ten or more. This chain links TRBV4-1 with TRBJ1-2; D is undetermined. Trimming took 0 bases from V and 3 from J, leaving 5 bases between them. This CDR3 has 13 residues. CDR1 is MGHRA, CDR2 YSYEKL, per germline. The CDR3 sequence is CASSQERHYGYTF. As DNA, the CDR3 is TGCGCCAGCAGCCAAGAAAGACACTATGGCTACACCTTC.

The chain couples TRBV14 to TRBJ1-2; no clear D. Trimming took 2 bases from V and 2 from J, leaving 15 bases between them. Germline V gene data show CDR1 as SGHDN and CDR2 as FVKESK. The CDR3 length is 16 residues. CDR3 DNA sequence: TGTGCCAGCAGCCAAAAGATGACTGACCTAAACTATGGCTACACCTTC. Encoded protein: CASSQKMTDLNYGYTF. The full variable domain, with the rest looked up from reference TRBV14 and TRBJ1-2, is EAGVTQFPSHSVIEKGQTVTLRCDPISGHDNLYWYRRVMGKEIKFLLHFVKESKQDESGMPNNRFLAERTGGTYSTLKVQPAELEDSGVYFCASSQKMTDLNYGYTFGSGTRLTVV.

The rearrangement links TRBV2 to TRBJ2-1; 7 bases fit TRBD1. The CDR3 sequence is 13 residues long. Germline trimming cut 8 bases from V and 5 bases from J; bases unmatched to any gene: 6. CDR1 and CDR2 from the germline V gene are SNHLY and FYNNEI. The CDR3 region has the DNA TGTGCCAGCGAGCAGGGGGAAAACAATGAGCAGTTCTTC. The encoded protein is CASEQGENNEQFF.

This clonotype has just one count. Its ends do not fully match the called genes, so a read error is possible. The genes are TRBV5-1 and TRBJ1-3; D gene uncertain. The CDR3 has 13 residues. The germline V gene has CDR1 SGHRS and CDR2 YFSETQ. The CDR3 nucleotides read TGCGCCAGCAGAGACGGCTCGGGAAACACCAAATATTTT. This gives the protein CASRDGSGNTKYF.

On this clonotype: Since a much larger clone is just one base distant, this may be a read error. The J gene is TRBJ2-7, the V gene TRBV19; 8 nucleotides line up with TRBD2. This CDR3 region has 15 residues. The germline CDR1 and CDR2 sequences are LNHDA and SQIVND (reference sequence). DNA for the CDR3: TGTGCCAGTAGTATAAGCGGGGGTAGCTCCTACGAGCGGTACTTC. This encodes CASSISGGSSYERYF.

For this clonotype: This may stem from a read error, because a much larger clone lies one nucleotide away. V is TRBV5-1 and J is TRBJ2-6; no firm D call. Deletions cut 4 bases from V and 5 bases from J, with 10 bases between. The germline V gene has CDR1 SGHRS and CDR2 YFSETQ. The CDR3 spans 14 residues. The CDR3 region is CASSRLWRANVLTF. In DNA form, the CDR3 reads TGCGCCAGCAGCCGACTCTGGAGGGCCAACGTCCTGACTTTC.

The CDR3 spells CASSRCQPQHF. The CDR3 DNA sequence: TGCGCCAGCAGCCGGTGTCAGCCCCAGCATTTT. The chain combines TRBV4-1 with TRBJ1-5; D is ambiguous. The V gene's germline CDR1 is MGHRA and CDR2 YSYEKL. This CDR3 has 11 amino acids. V lost 4 bases and J lost 6, with 4 bases in between.

The genes are TRBV6-2 or TRBV6-3 and TRBJ1-3, with no clear D. The CDR3 runs to 11 residues. Germline CDR1 and CDR2: MNHEY and SVGEGT. Trimming took off 6 bases at V and 4 bases at J, with 4 bases between the two ends. CDR3 DNA: TGTGCCAGCAGGGACGGAAACACCATATATTTT. Protein sequence: CASRDGNTIYF.

V gene TRBV5-1 combines with J gene TRBJ2-7; maybe TRBD2 (6 bases). The CDR3 covers 16 residues. Germline V gene data show CDR1 as SGHRS and CDR2 as YFSETQ. The V and J ends lost 4 bases and 0 bases respectively, with 17 bases between them. CDR3 DNA sequence: TGCGCCAGCAGCCACGAGGGCGGGGTGAGCTCCTACGAGCAGTACTTC. Residues: CASSHEGGVSSYEQYF.

The chain carries TRBV6-6 and TRBJ2-7; D gene ambiguous. This CDR3 is 16 amino acids long. CDR1 is MNHNY, CDR2 SVGAGI, per germline (reference sequence). V dropped 7 bases and J dropped 2 bases, with 21 bases sitting between them. The CDR3, as DNA: TGTGCCAGCACCAAAGGTTTATTCGGCGGAACCTACGAGCAGTACTTC. It specifies CASTKGLFGGTYEQYF.

This clonotype turned up a few times. This chain connects TRBV5-1 to TRBJ2-7; 11 bases align to TRBD1. Germline CDR1 SGHRS, CDR2 YFSETQ. The CDR3 loop spans 19 amino acids. Unmatched junction bases numbered 17, after V lost 4 bases and J lost 2 bases. This CDR3 reads CASSPEDRTGGTKAYEQYF. The CDR3 DNA reads TGCGCCAGCAGCCCCGAAGACCGGACAGGGGGCACTAAAGCCTACGAGCAGTACTTC.

V usage is TRBV18 and J usage is TRBJ1-2, with 8 bases fitting TRBD1. J was trimmed by 5 bases and V by 2 bases; bases with no gene match: 7. Looked up from germline, CDR1 is KGHSH and CDR2 is LQKENI. The CDR3 extends over 15 amino acids. Written as DNA, the CDR3 is TGTGCCAGCTCACCATCAGGGGGCTTTGTTTATGGCTACACCTTC. Translation gives CASSPSGGFVYGYTF.

With regard to this clonotype: This may come from a read error, since a much larger clone is one base off. The chain has TRBV4-1 and TRBJ2-1; tentatively, D is TRBD1 or TRBD2 (5 bases each). CDR1 is MGHRA and CDR2 is YSYEKL in the germline V gene. The V end was cut by 5 bases, the J end by 9 bases, with 17 bases between. The CDR3 consists of 14 residues. CDR3 sequence reads: CASSSRPRGSEQFF. CDR3 sequence (DNA): TGCGCCAGCAGCTCGCGACCGAGGGGCAGTGAGCAGTTCTTC.

The chain combines TRBV6-5 with TRBJ2-1, with 12 bases aligning to TRBD2. The CDR3 has 19 amino acids. V lost 0 bases to trimming and J lost 0 bases; unmatched junction nucleotides: 6. Germline CDR1 MNHEY, CDR2 SVGAGI. The CDR3 nucleotides are TGTGCCAGCAGTTACTCCCGAGGACTAGCGGGGAGCTCCTACAATGAGCAGTTCTTC. The encoded protein is CASSYSRGLAGSSYNEQFF.